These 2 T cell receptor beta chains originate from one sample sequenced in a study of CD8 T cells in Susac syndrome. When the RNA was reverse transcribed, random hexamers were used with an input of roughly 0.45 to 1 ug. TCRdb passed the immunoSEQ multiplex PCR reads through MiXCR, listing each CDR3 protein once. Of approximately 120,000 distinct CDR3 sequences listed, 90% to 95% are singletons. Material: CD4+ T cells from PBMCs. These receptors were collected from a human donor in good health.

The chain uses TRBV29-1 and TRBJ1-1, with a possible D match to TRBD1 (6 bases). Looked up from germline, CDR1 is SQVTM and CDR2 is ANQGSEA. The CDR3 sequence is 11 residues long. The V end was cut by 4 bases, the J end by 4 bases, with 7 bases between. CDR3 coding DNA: TGCAGCGTTGTAGGGGGCACTGAAGCTTTCTTT. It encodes CSVVGGTEAFF.

The chain's CDR3 is CASWLQGIGTEAFF. DNA of the CDR3: TGCGCCAGCTGGCTACAGGGGATCGGCACTGAAGCTTTCTTT. This chain links TRBV5-1 with TRBJ1-1, with 7 nucleotides matching TRBD1. The junction had 10 bases not matched to a gene; V was cut back by 7 bases and J by 4 bases. This CDR3 contains 14 residues. Germline CDR1 and CDR2: SGHRS and YFSETQ. The whole variable domain, remainder taken from reference TRBV5-1 and TRBJ1-1, is KAGVTQTPRYLIKTRGQQVTLSCSPISGHRSVSWYQQTPGQGLQFLFEYFSETQRNKGNFPGRFSGRQFSNSRSEMNVSTLELGDSALYLCASWLQGIGTEAFFGQGTRLTVV.